These 9 T cell receptor beta chains came from one sample sequenced in a study of CD8+ T cells in alopecia areata. Reverse transcription of extracted RNA yielded cDNA, which provided the sequencing template. Clones were read by immunoSEQ multiplex PCR, and TCRdb kept only the in-frame ones, dropping some. The repertoire holds around 140,000 clones, with 51% as singletons. The starting material was CD4+ T cells sorted from blood, obtained at week 0. The receptors were gathered from a human donor with alopecia areata.

V gene TRBV5-4 combines with J gene TRBJ2-5, with a tentative D call TRBD2 (7 bases). Trimming shortened V by 7 bases and J by 4 bases, and 17 bases separated the two germline ends. The CDR3 is 14 residues long. Germline V gives CDR1 SGHNT, CDR2 YYREEE (reference sequence). CDR3 coding DNA: TGTGCCAGCTCCCCGGGGGGCAGGGGAGAGACCCAGTACTTC. Amino acids: CASSPGGRGETQYF.

J is TRBJ2-5 and V is TRBV7-2; 12 nucleotides line up with TRBD2. V dropped 5 bases and J dropped 5; count of bases not matched to a gene: 9. The CDR3 covers 16 residues. Germline lookup yields CDR1 SGHTA and CDR2 FQGNSA. In DNA form, the CDR3 reads TGTGCCAGCAGCCCCGGACTAGCGGGGTCCGGGGAGACCCAGTACTTC. Its translation: CASSPGLAGSGETQYF. Supplemented by reference TRBV7-2 and TRBJ2-5, the full variable domain reads GAGVSQSPSNKVTEKGKDVELRCDPISGHTALYWYRQSLGQGLEFLIYFQGNSAPDKSGLPSDRFSAERTGGSVSTLTIQRTQQEDSAVYLCASSPGLAGSGETQYFGPGTRLLVL.

This chain joins TRBV29-1 and TRBJ2-3, with 11 positions matching TRBD2. CDR1 and CDR2 from the germline V gene are SQVTM and ANQGSEA. Losses at the gene ends were 4 bases for V and 9 bases for J; bases not matched to a gene: 9. The CDR3 has 14 amino acids. The CDR3 reads CSVVPGLADLTQYF. The CDR3 DNA reads TGCAGCGTTGTCCCGGGACTAGCGGATTTAACGCAGTATTTT.

This clone occurred a few times. The genes are TRBV30 and TRBJ2-3, with no clear D. Germline CDR1 is GTSNPN and CDR2 is SVGIG (reference sequence). The length of the CDR3 is 11 residues. With 7 bases removed from V and 5 bases from J, the gap between germline ends came to 10 bases. The CDR3 nucleotides read TGTGCCTCTCAGTCTGGAGATACGCAGTATTTT. It translates to CASQSGDTQYF.

This clone was seen only a few times. This chain connects TRBV7-2 to TRBJ2-7; 10 bases are shared with TRBD2. The length of the CDR3 is 15 residues. The V gene's germline CDR1 is SGHTA and CDR2 FQGNSA. Trimming took 2 bases from V and 6 from J; bases not matched to a gene: 7. In DNA, the CDR3 is TGTGCCAGCAGCTTACTCGGGACTAGCGCACGCGAGCAGTACTTC. Its translation: CASSLLGTSAREQYF.

The genes are TRBV6-1 and TRBJ1-2; D not resolved. The CDR3 consists of 12 residues. Germline V lookup: CDR1 MNHNS, CDR2 SASEGT. V was trimmed by 5 bases and J by 8 bases, leaving 12 bases between them. Written as DNA, the CDR3 is TGTGCCAGCAGTCAGCCTGGTCGGGGCTACACCTTC. This gives the protein CASSQPGRGYTF.

V and J are TRBV29-1 and TRBJ2-3, with 9 bases matching TRBD1. This CDR3 is 14 amino acids long. From germline, CDR1 is SQVTM and CDR2 ANQGSEA. Trimming removed 4 bases from V and 2 bases from J; junction bases left unmatched: 4. CDR3: CSVVGQGLTDTQYF. CDR3 nucleotide sequence: TGCAGCGTTGTGGGACAGGGACTCACAGATACGCAGTATTTT.

A few counts support this clone. This rearrangement joins TRBV30 to TRBJ1-2; maybe TRBD1 (5 bases). The CDR3 sequence is 15 residues long. Germline V gene data show CDR1 as GTSNPN and CDR2 as SVGIG (reference sequence). Trimming took 0 bases from V and 4 from J, leaving 15 bases between them. CDR3 sequence reads: CAWSVHGGNGYGYTF. The CDR3 coding sequence is TGTGCCTGGAGTGTACATGGGGGGAACGGCTATGGCTACACCTTC.

The genes are TRBV29-1 and TRBJ2-2; D not certain. The length of the CDR3 is 14 residues. Germline V gives CDR1 SQVTM, CDR2 ANQGSEA. Between the trimmed V and J ends, which lost 4 bases and 0 bases, there was a span of 9 bases. The CDR3 region has the DNA TGCAGCGTTGGTACTACCGCGAACACCGGGGAGCTGTTTTTT. Its translation is CSVGTTANTGELFF.